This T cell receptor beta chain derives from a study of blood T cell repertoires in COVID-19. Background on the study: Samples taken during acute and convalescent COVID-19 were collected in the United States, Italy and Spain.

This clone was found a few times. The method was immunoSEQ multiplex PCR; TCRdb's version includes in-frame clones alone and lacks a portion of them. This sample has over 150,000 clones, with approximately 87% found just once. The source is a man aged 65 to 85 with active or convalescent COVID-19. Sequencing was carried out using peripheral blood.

CDR3 bases: TGTGCCAGCAGCTTAGGAGTCGGTTACACCGGGGAGCTGTTTTTT. This sequence encodes CASSLGVGYTGELFF. The chain recombines TRBV7-3 with TRBJ2-2; D is uncertain. V shed 2 bases and J shed 3 bases, with 10 bases lying between them. CDR1 and CDR2 (germline): SGHTA, FQGTGA. The CDR3 runs to 15 residues.